The 23 T cell receptor beta chains presented below share a single source sample, sequenced in a study of blood T cell repertoires in COVID-19. The data were produced by immunoSEQ multiplex PCR, yet TCRdb's version contains in-frame clones alone and is incomplete. The table records 120,000 to 150,000 clones, about nine tenths of them present only once. The sequenced sample was peripheral blood. The receptors were sampled from a human donor in a cohort sampled during active COVID-19.

This sequence joins TRBV5-1 and TRBJ2-1; TRBD1 might be the D (5 bases). Per germline, CDR1 SGHRS and CDR2 YFSETQ. The ends were cut back, 1 base at V and 14 bases at J, with 13 bases in the middle. The CDR3 length is 12 residues. CDR3 DNA sequence: TGCGCCAGCAGCTTGAACAGGAGAAATGAGTTCTTC. This sequence encodes CASSLNRRNEFF. Full variable domain (remainder filled in from reference TRBV5-1 and TRBJ2-1): KAGVTQTPRYLIKTRGQQVTLSCSPISGHRSVSWYQQTPGQGLQFLFEYFSETQRNKGNFPGRFSGRQFSNSRSEMNVSTLELGDSALYLCASSLNRRNEFFGPGTRLTVL.

This clone was detected once. The chain couples TRBV6-5 to TRBJ1-4; D might be TRBD1 (5 bases). Germline V gives CDR1 MNHEY, CDR2 SVGAGI. V shed 7 bases and J shed 5 bases, with 14 bases lying between them. CDR3 length: 14 amino acids. The CDR3 nucleotides are TGTGCCAGCAAACCAGGGACTTGGAATGAAAAACTGTTTTTT. Its translation: CASKPGTWNEKLFF.

The chain couples TRBV29-1 to TRBJ1-5; 8 bases fit TRBD1. The CDR3 runs 15 residues. V dropped 6 bases and J dropped 1; count of bases not matched to a gene: 8. The germline V gene encodes CDR1 SQVTM and CDR2 ANQGSEA. CDR3 in amino acids: CSVIDQGASNQPQHF. The CDR3 DNA is TGCAGCGTAATTGATCAGGGGGCGAGCAATCAGCCCCAGCATTTT.

This clone was detected a few times. The chain couples TRBV4-2 to TRBJ2-2; D gene uncertain. The CDR3 consists of 14 residues. Trimming left V 6 bases short and J 4 bases short, with 12 bases between. Germline V CDR1 and CDR2: LGHNA, YNFKEQ. The CDR3: CASRADTATGELFF. DNA of the CDR3: TGTGCCAGCAGGGCCGACACCGCCACCGGGGAGCTGTTTTTT.

The V and J genes are TRBV4-1 and TRBJ2-2, with D perhaps matching TRBD1 (6 bases). The CDR3 loop spans 17 amino acids. Germline V gives CDR1 MGHRA, CDR2 YSYEKL. V lost 0 bases to trimming and J lost 4 bases, with 15 bases between them. Here the CDR3 reads CASSQDLDSSSTGELFF. CDR3 sequence (DNA): TGCGCCAGCAGCCAAGATTTGGACAGCTCGAGCACCGGGGAGCTGTTTTTT.

This clone occurred a few times. The chain has TRBV5-4 and TRBJ2-7; possible D gene TRBD1, 6 bases. Germline loops: CDR1 SGHNT, CDR2 YYREEE (reference sequence). V was pared by 7 bases and J by 5 bases, with 16 bases between. The CDR3 is 13 amino acids. CDR3 sequence reads: CASGGHPFDEQYF. The DNA of the CDR3 is TGTGCCAGCGGGGGCCACCCCTTTGACGAGCAGTACTTC.

This clone was seen a handful of times. The sample carries other DNA sequences with the same CDR3. J is TRBJ2-7 and V is TRBV20-1; the match to TRBD1 covers 7 bases. V lost 6 bases, J lost 3 bases, and 2 bases stayed unmatched. The germline CDR1 and CDR2 sequences are DFQATT and SNEGSKA (reference sequence). The CDR3 is 11 residues long. The CDR3 reads CSARDSYEQYF. The CDR3 DNA follows: TGCAGTGCCCGGGACAGCTACGAGCAGTACTTC.

The rearrangement joins TRBV9 to TRBJ2-2, with 9 bases aligning to TRBD2. Losses at the gene ends were 0 bases for V and 4 bases for J; bases not matched to a gene: 16. The germline V gene has CDR1 SGDLS and CDR2 YYNGEE. This CDR3 comprises 20 residues. Written as DNA, the CDR3 is TGTGCCAGCAGCGTAGAGTACAGTACAGTTAATAGCGGGAGCACCGGGGAGCTGTTTTTT. Encoded protein: CASSVEYSTVNSGSTGELFF. The full variable domain, rest sourced from reference TRBV9 and TRBJ2-2, is DSGVTQTPKHLITATGQRVTLRCSPRSGDLSVYWYQQSLDQGLQFLIQYYNGEERAKGNILERFSAQQFPDLHSELNLSSLELGDSALYFCASSVEYSTVNSGSTGELFFGEGSRLTVL.

The CDR3 is CASSLWRQENYEQYF. In DNA form, the CDR3 reads TGTGCCAGCAGCTTGTGGAGACAGGAGAACTACGAGCAGTACTTC. The chain combines TRBV7-9 with TRBJ2-7; perhaps TRBD1 as D (6 bases). The CDR3 has 15 amino acids. The V end lost 3 bases, the J end lost 3 bases, and 15 bases lay between the germline ends. Germline V gene lookup returns CDR1 SEHNR and CDR2 FQNEAQ (reference sequence).

CDR3 sequence reads: CAWSVRGQGSQPQHF. The CDR3 DNA follows: TGTGCCTGGAGTGTAAGGGGGCAGGGGTCTCAGCCCCAGCATTTT. The genes are TRBV30 and TRBJ1-5; 7 bases are shared with TRBD1. The CDR3 spans 15 residues. The junction had 8 bases not matched to a gene; V was cut back by 0 bases and J by 6 bases. CDR1 and CDR2 from the germline V gene are GTSNPN and SVGIG (reference sequence). The entire variable domain, with the rest obtained from reference TRBV30 and TRBJ1-5, is as follows: SQTIHQWPATLVQPVGSPLSLECTVEGTSNPNLYWYRQAAGRGLQLLFYSVGIGQISSEVPQNLSASRPQDRQFILSSKKLLLSDSGFYLCAWSVRGQGSQPQHFGDGTRLSIL.

The V gene is TRBV5-1, the J gene TRBJ1-5; D is unresolved. Germline-derived CDR1 and CDR2 are SGHRS and YFSETQ. The CDR3 consists of 15 residues. The V end lost 0 bases, the J end lost 6 bases, and 13 bases lay between the germline ends. CDR3 DNA: TGCGCCAGCAGCTTGGCCCCCGGGAACGGTCAGCCCCAGCATTTT. This translates into CASSLAPGNGQPQHF.

This chain links TRBV20-1 with TRBJ1-1; D is uncertain. Germline-derived CDR1 and CDR2 are DFQATT and SNEGSKA (reference sequence). The CDR3 runs to 14 residues. V was clipped by 3 bases and J by 1 base, with 12 bases between them. CDR3 coding DNA: TGCAGTGCTAGTAGAGGGAGGGCGAACACTGAAGCTTTCTTT. Translating gives CSASRGRANTEAFF.

The rearrangement uses TRBV12-3 or TRBV12-4 and TRBJ1-3; no clear D gene. CDR3 length equals 10 residues. The V end was cut by 8 bases, the J end by 7 bases, with 6 bases between. CDR3 sequence (DNA): TGTGCCAGCCGCGGGAACACCATATATTTT. As protein: CASRGNTIYF.

The chain employs TRBV10-2 and TRBJ1-1, with a possible D match to TRBD1 (6 bases). Deletions cut 6 bases from V and 0 bases from J, with 23 bases between. The V gene's germline CDR1 is WSHSY and CDR2 SAAADI. The CDR3 sequence is 18 residues long. CDR3 DNA sequence: TGCGCCAGCAGCCCCGACAGGCCGGTATCAGGGGTGAACACTGAAGCTTTCTTT. This codes for CASSPDRPVSGVNTEAFF.

The CDR3 here is CAISVGTSGRDEQFF. The CDR3, as DNA: TGTGCCATCAGTGTCGGGACTAGCGGGAGGGATGAGCAGTTCTTC. The chain employs TRBV10-3 and TRBJ2-1, with 16 bases aligning to TRBD2. Trimming took 4 bases from V and 8 from J; bases not matched to a gene: 2. The CDR3 totals 15 residues. CDR1 is ENHRY, CDR2 SYGVKD, per germline.

This clone was counted a single time. The chain employs TRBV7-2 and TRBJ2-3; 9 positions match TRBD2. V dropped 1 base and J dropped 6; count of bases not matched to a gene: 2. Germline-derived CDR1 and CDR2 are SGHTA and FQGNSA. The CDR3 is 14 amino acids. The CDR3 loop reads CASSLDSGSDTQYF. The CDR3 DNA follows: TGTGCCAGCAGCTTAGATAGCGGGAGTGATACGCAGTATTTT. The complete variable domain, with remaining parts taken from reference TRBV7-2 and TRBJ2-3, reads GAGVSQSPSNKVTEKGKDVELRCDPISGHTALYWYRQSLGQGLEFLIYFQGNSAPDKSGLPSDRFSAERTGGSVSTLTIQRTQQEDSAVYLCASSLDSGSDTQYFGPGTRLTVL.

The J gene is TRBJ2-1, the V gene TRBV4-3, with 7 bases aligning to TRBD2. The CDR3 loop spans 16 amino acids. CDR1 LGHNA and CDR2 YSLEER come from the germline V gene. J gave up 0 bases and V 0 bases, and 2 bases lay outside the gene matches. Here the CDR3 DNA reads TGCGCCAGCAGCCAAGAACTAGCGTACTCCTACAATGAGCAGTTCTTC. It translates to CASSQELAYSYNEQFF.

The J gene is TRBJ2-7, the V gene TRBV6-5; D remains ambiguous. The germline CDR1 and CDR2 sequences are MNHEY and SVGAGI. This CDR3 has 14 amino acids. The germline V and J ends were trimmed by 2 bases and 1 base, with 9 bases remaining between them. The CDR3 loop is CASSYQVLSYEQYF. The CDR3 DNA is TGTGCCAGCAGTTACCAGGTTTTGTCCTACGAGCAGTACTTC.

This clone was picked up a small number of times. The chain is built from TRBV4-2 and TRBJ1-5, with TRBD1 identical over 7 bases. Per germline, CDR1 LGHNA and CDR2 YNFKEQ. Germline trimming cut 1 base from V and 2 bases from J; bases unmatched to any gene: 8. The CDR3 length is 17 residues. The CDR3 region is CASSQVAGTEGNQPQHF. CDR3 coding DNA: TGTGCCAGCAGCCAAGTAGCCGGGACAGAGGGCAATCAGCCCCAGCATTTT.

The chain joins TRBV6-5 to TRBJ2-2; 7 bases agree with TRBD1. Germline CDR1 is MNHEY and CDR2 is SVGAGI. CDR3 length: 14 amino acids. Trimming took 7 bases from V and 2 from J; bases not matched to a gene: 4. The CDR3 coding sequence is TGTGCCAGCAATTGGGACAGTAACACCGGGGAGCTGTTTTTT. Amino acid sequence: CASNWDSNTGELFF.

The V call is TRBV30, the J call TRBJ2-5, with D unclear. Trimming cost V 1 base and J 4 bases, with 7 bases left between them. This CDR3 has 12 residues. In germline, CDR1 is GTSNPN, CDR2 SVGIG (reference sequence). Here the CDR3 reads CAWSGSRETQYF. In DNA, the CDR3 is TGTGCCTGGAGTGGCAGTCGAGAGACCCAGTACTTC.

This chain connects TRBV11-1 to TRBJ1-1; D is undetermined. The CDR3 covers 15 residues. Between the trimmed V and J ends, which lost 2 bases and 0 bases, there was a span of 10 bases. CDR1 is SGHAT and CDR2 is FQDESV in the germline V gene (reference sequence). The CDR3 loop is CASSLYPTMNTEAFF. CDR3 sequence (DNA): TGTGCCAGCAGCTTATATCCCACTATGAACACTGAAGCTTTCTTT.

The CDR3 spells CASTLDSLNQPQHF. The CDR3 bases are TGTGCCAGCACTCTGGACAGCCTCAATCAGCCCCAGCATTTT. The gene calls are TRBV27 and TRBJ1-5, with D perhaps TRBD1 (6 bases). The CDR3 consists of 14 residues. V dropped 7 bases and J dropped 3 bases, with 13 bases sitting between them. Germline V gene sequence: CDR1 MNHEY, CDR2 SMNVEV (reference sequence).